The sequence of this T cell receptor (beta chain) was determined in a study of cytomegalovirus exposure and HLA in healthy donors. Trimming took 3 bases from V and 2 from J, leaving 16 bases between them. The CDR3 runs to 15 residues. Germline CDR1 reads GTSNPN; CDR2 reads SVGIG (reference sequence). Study-wide results and limits: Judged likely to be a sequencing artifact was a cluster of highly shared sequence variants.

Primers for the PCR totalled 60 Vbeta and 13 Jbeta. Authors' analysis steps: Around 10 million of the about 80 million unique TCR beta chains counted in a later analysis were shared. Produced via immunoSEQ multiplex PCR; TCRdb's table is partial and in-frame only. For V, J and clone size, that table is used; D and trimming come from the DNA. Of around 50,000 clones in the sample, roughly four fifths were seen once. Worth noting for this clone: Its antigen is undetermined.

This sequence was found in a man aged 40-55 years in good health and CMV-seronegative. The sample consisted of PBMCs. The chain combines TRBV30 with TRBJ1-1; D is perhaps TRBD1 (6 bases). The CDR3 region is CAWSGGADGNTEAFF. The CDR3 DNA sequence: TGTGCCTGGAGCGGGGGGGCAGATGGAAACACTGAAGCTTTCTTT.